Following are 7 T cell receptor beta chains from one sample sequenced in a study of cytomegalovirus exposure and HLA in healthy donors. Vbeta (60) and Jbeta (13) primers were used in the PCR. The assay was immunoSEQ multiplex PCR, and TCRdb's table has in-frame clones only and misses some. The sample comprises around 65,000 clones, around 72% of which are singletons, and around 7.4% rests with the top ten. The sequenced sample was PBMCs. Receptors originate from a woman under 40 in good health and CMV-seropositive.

J is TRBJ2-7 and V is TRBV20-1, with 7 bases lining up with TRBD2. Germline V gene data show CDR1 as DFQATT and CDR2 as SNEGSKA (reference sequence). This CDR3 contains 11 residues. For the CDR3, the DNA is TGCAGGGGGGAGGGGACCTACGAGCAGTACTTC. Translation gives CRGEGTYEQYF.

V is TRBV25-1 and J is TRBJ1-1; TRBD1 aligns across 8 bases. This CDR3 is built from 13 residues. CDR1 and CDR2 (germline): MGHDK, SYGVNS. With V trimmed by 7 bases and J by 5 bases, 6 bases remained unmatched. The CDR3 bases are TGTGCCAGCATGGACAGGGTTAGTACTGAAGCTTTCTTT. Its translation: CASMDRVSTEAFF.

For this clone: One end of the junction varies from germline; a read error may be responsible. CDR3 nucleotide sequence: TGTGCCAGCAGTAGACGCGGGGACAGATCAAGCTTC. Protein sequence: CASSRRGDRSSF. This chain links TRBV28 with TRBJ1-2; 7 bases are a match to TRBD1. CDR1 and CDR2 from the germline V gene are MDHEN and SYDVKM. The CDR3 covers 12 residues.

V is TRBV27 and J is TRBJ1-1, with 7 nucleotides matching TRBD1. CDR1 and CDR2 from the germline V gene are MNHEY and SMNVEV (reference sequence). The CDR3 is 11 residues long. J was trimmed by 5 bases and V by 10 bases; bases with no gene match: 4. Here the CDR3 reads CANRQGTEAFF. CDR3 in DNA: TGTGCCAATCGACAGGGTACTGAAGCTTTCTTT.

This sequence joins TRBV29-1 and TRBJ1-2; 8 bases match TRBD1. The junction had 3 bases not matched to a gene; V was cut back by 1 base and J by 2 bases. This CDR3 region has 14 residues. CDR1 SQVTM and CDR2 ANQGSEA come from the germline V gene. The CDR3 region has the DNA TGCAGCGTTGAAGCGACAGGGGAGAACTATGGCTACACCTTC. The encoded protein is CSVEATGENYGYTF.

A single count supports this clone. The chain employs TRBV6-5 and TRBJ2-7; TRBD2 agrees at 10 bases. The CDR3 consists of 13 residues. The germline V gene has CDR1 MNHEY and CDR2 SVGAGI. CDR3 residues: CGGELAGVYEQYF. CDR3 in DNA: TGTGGGGGGGAGCTAGCGGGAGTCTACGAGCAGTACTTC.

This sequence joins TRBV5-1 and TRBJ2-1; TRBD2 is a possible D gene (5 bases). This CDR3 is 15 amino acids long. Germline assignment: CDR1 SGHRS and CDR2 YFSETQ. DNA for the CDR3: TGCGCTATCAGCACCCAGAAAGCGGCATACAATGAGCAGTTCTTC. Protein: CAISTQKAAYNEQFF. Filled out from reference TRBV5-1 and TRBJ2-1, the complete variable domain reads KAGVTQTPRYLIKTRGQQVTLSCSPISGHRSVSWYQQTPGQGLQFLFEYFSETQRNKGNFPGRFSGRQFSNSRSEMNVSTLELGDSALYLCAISTQKAAYNEQFFGPGTRLTVL.